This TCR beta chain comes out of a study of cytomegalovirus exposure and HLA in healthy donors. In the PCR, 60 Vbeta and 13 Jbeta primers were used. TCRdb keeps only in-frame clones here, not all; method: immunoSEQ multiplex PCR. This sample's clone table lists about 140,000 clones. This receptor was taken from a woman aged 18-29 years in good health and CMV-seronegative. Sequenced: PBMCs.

CDR3 region: CASSLLGTGVMNTEAFF. DNA of the CDR3: TGTGCCAGCAGCTTATTGGGGACAGGGGTTATGAACACTGAAGCTTTCTTT. This chain uses TRBV13 with TRBJ1-1; 10 bases align to TRBD1. Germline-derived CDR1 and CDR2 are PRHDT and FYEKMQ (reference sequence). The CDR3 runs 17 residues. Germline trimming cut 2 bases from V and 0 bases from J; bases unmatched to any gene: 6.